The 16 T cell receptor beta chains given below trace back to one sample, sequenced in a study of response to subunit inactivated influenza vaccine. One entry per CDR3 protein results from TCRdb running MiXCR on the RT-PCR reads. The sample includes some 850,000 distinct CDR3 sequences, approximately 17% of them seen just once. Sequenced here: PBMCs from blood, sampled more than 4 days after vaccination. The receptors were gathered from a man between 45 and 60 years old who received an inactivated influenza vaccine.

The V and J genes are TRBV6-5 and TRBJ2-7; maybe TRBD2 (6 bases). This CDR3 has 13 residues. The V and J ends lost 0 bases and 6 bases respectively, with 9 bases between them. The germline V gene has CDR1 MNHEY and CDR2 SVGAGI. Written as DNA, the CDR3 is TGTGCCAGCAGTTACTCCGGGACTCCCGAGCAGTACTTC. Its protein is CASSYSGTPEQYF.

This clonotype showed up just a few times. The chain is built from TRBV6-6 and TRBJ2-7; TRBD1 matches 8 bases. Per the germline V gene, CDR1 is MNHNY and CDR2 is SVGAGI (reference sequence). V lost 6 bases and J lost 2; bases outside the gene matches: 3. CDR3 length: 13 amino acids. CDR3 region: CASRDRVPYEQYF. The CDR3 DNA sequence: TGTGCCAGCAGGGACAGGGTCCCCTACGAGCAGTACTTC.

This clonotype was found a few times. The J gene is TRBJ2-4, the V gene TRBV20-1, with D maybe TRBD2 (6 bases). CDR3 size: 14 residues. Trimming pared 6 bases from V and 6 bases from J, leaving 18 bases between. Looked up from germline, CDR1 is DFQATT and CDR2 is SNEGSKA (reference sequence). This CDR3 is CSARGLLGGNIQYF. Here the CDR3 DNA reads TGCAGTGCACGGGGACTTCTCGGGGGAAACATTCAGTACTTC.

This clonotype has only one observation. The chain has TRBV5-1 and TRBJ2-1; perhaps TRBD1 as D (6 bases). CDR1 and CDR2 from the germline V gene are SGHRS and YFSETQ. CDR3 length: 14 residues. V was pared by 4 bases and J by 6 bases, with 14 bases between. CDR3 amino acids: CASSPVAGVNEQFF. The DNA for the CDR3 is TGCGCCAGCAGCCCCGTTGCAGGGGTCAATGAGCAGTTCTTC.

This clonotype came up a few times. This sequence joins TRBV7-9 and TRBJ1-1; 9 bases are a match to TRBD1. The CDR3 has 15 amino acids. Germline V lookup: CDR1 SEHNR, CDR2 FQNEAQ (reference sequence). The V gene end was trimmed by 4 bases and the J gene end by 3 bases; junction bases not matched to a gene: 6. The CDR3 protein is CASSSGTGYDTEAFF. Written as DNA, the CDR3 is TGTGCCAGCAGCTCTGGGACAGGGTACGACACTGAAGCTTTCTTT.

This clonotype turned up a few times. The rearrangement uses TRBV27 and TRBJ2-3, with TRBD2 identical over 8 bases. The V segment lost 6 bases and the J segment 5 bases; nucleotides outside the gene matches: 13. The CDR3 consists of 16 residues. In germline, CDR1 is MNHEY, CDR2 SMNVEV (reference sequence). In DNA, the CDR3 is TGTGCCAGCAGCCCACGTCGGGGGGGACCAGGAGATACGCAGTATTTT. The encoded protein is CASSPRRGGPGDTQYF.

This chain connects TRBV4-1 to TRBJ1-5, with D perhaps TRBD1 (5 bases). Germline V gene data show CDR1 as MGHRA and CDR2 as YSYEKL. Trimming pared 1 base from V and 1 base from J, leaving 11 bases between. The CDR3 has 16 residues. This CDR3 is CASSQVSGGSNQPQHF. The DNA of the CDR3 is TGCGCCAGCAGCCAAGTTTCGGGGGGAAGCAATCAGCCCCAGCATTTT.

A few counts support this clonotype. The chain joins TRBV29-1 to TRBJ1-1, with D maybe TRBD1 (6 bases). The CDR3 length is 13 residues. Trimming took 3 bases from V and 0 from J, leaving 8 bases between them. CDR1 is SQVTM, CDR2 ANQGSEA, per germline. Here the CDR3 DNA reads TGCAGCGTTGAGGGGGGCCTGAACACTGAAGCTTTCTTT. Protein product: CSVEGGLNTEAFF.

This clonotype came up a few times. The chain employs TRBV7-2 and TRBJ1-2; 8 bases line up with TRBD1. The CDR3 loop spans 15 amino acids. In germline, CDR1 is SGHTA, CDR2 FQGNSA. The ends lost 2 bases at V and 6 bases at J; junction bases unmatched: 8. The CDR3 DNA reads TGTGCCAGCAGCTTATCGGTGGCGACAGGGGATGGCTACACCTTC. Residues: CASSLSVATGDGYTF.

This chain uses TRBV5-1 with TRBJ2-7; TRBD1 matches at 9 bases. Germline V gives CDR1 SGHRS, CDR2 YFSETQ. This CDR3 region has 15 residues. The ends lost 3 bases at V and 2 bases at J; junction bases unmatched: 6. CDR3 residues: CASSSVGQGTYEQYF. The DNA for the CDR3 is TGCGCCAGCAGCTCGGTTGGACAGGGGACCTACGAGCAGTACTTC.

The chain joins TRBV6-5 to TRBJ2-1; 10 nucleotides line up with TRBD2. V was clipped by 4 bases and J by 5 bases; unmatched bases: 8. Germline V lookup: CDR1 MNHEY, CDR2 SVGAGI. The CDR3 sequence is 16 residues long. Here the CDR3 reads CASSLLHGTSDNEQFF. For the CDR3, the DNA is TGTGCCAGCAGTTTACTCCATGGGACTAGCGACAATGAGCAGTTCTTC.

The chain combines TRBV30 with TRBJ2-5, with TRBD2 identical over 12 bases. The ends lost 0 bases at V and 5 bases at J; junction bases unmatched: 7. CDR1 and CDR2 from the germline V gene are GTSNPN and SVGIG (reference sequence). The CDR3 runs to 16 residues. This CDR3 reads CAWSVRSSGRGETQYF. As DNA, the CDR3 is TGTGCCTGGAGTGTAAGGTCTAGCGGGAGGGGGGAGACCCAGTACTTC.

With respect to this clonotype: Being one base from a much bigger clone, this may be a read error. This chain joins TRBV5-5 and TRBJ2-1, with 7 bases lining up with TRBD1. The germline V gene encodes CDR1 SGHKS and CDR2 YYEKEE (reference sequence). The CDR3 is 15 residues long. CDR3 residues: CTSSDRVEAYNEQFF. The CDR3 bases are TGTACCAGCAGCGACAGGGTAGAGGCTTACAATGAGCAGTTCTTC.

The rearrangement joins TRBV6-2 or TRBV6-3 to TRBJ2-3; 7 positions match TRBD2. V dropped 4 bases and J dropped 5; count of bases not matched to a gene: 6. Per germline, CDR1 MNHEY and CDR2 SVGEGT. This CDR3 comprises 14 residues. CDR3: CASSWGGSGDTQYF. The CDR3 region has the DNA TGTGCCAGCAGTTGGGGGGGATCGGGAGATACGCAGTATTTT.

The chain is built from TRBV12-3 or TRBV12-4 and TRBJ2-6; TRBD1 agrees at 7 bases. This CDR3 spans 15 amino acids. V lost 6 bases, J lost 2 bases, and 4 bases stayed unmatched. CDR3 sequence: CASRLQGAGANVLTF. The CDR3 nucleotides read TGTGCCAGCAGGCTTCAGGGGGCTGGGGCCAACGTCCTGACTTTC.

The genes are TRBV12-3 or TRBV12-4 and TRBJ2-7; D gene uncertain. This CDR3 has 15 amino acids. Deletions cut 3 bases from V and 2 bases from J, with 14 bases between. CDR3 bases: TGTGCCAGCAGTTTGGAGACGGCTGGGCCCTACGAGCAGTACTTC. Protein product: CASSLETAGPYEQYF.